This TCR beta chain was sequenced in a study of T cells after yellow fever vaccination. TCRdb processed the 5' RACE reads anew with MiXCR; each CDR3 protein has one entry. The repertoire holds 200,000 to 250,000 distinct CDR3 sequences, with 6.9% as singletons. As regards this clonotype: What it recognizes is unknown.

General study findings and limits: On re-exposure, the response was weaker but peaked faster, at day 5 versus 15. In FACS-sorted repertoires, abundant clonotypes from the bulk population could appear as contaminants. Once the booster was given, most primary-vaccination clones reappeared, at more than 95% for CD4 and over 70% for CD8. Clonotypes appearing in both CD4 and CD8 compartments existed, and their share was small.

This CDR3 contains 12 residues. CDR1 and CDR2 (germline): GTSNPN, SVGIG (reference sequence). V was trimmed by 2 bases and J by 4 bases, leaving 9 bases between them. This sequence joins TRBV30 and TRBJ2-7; maybe TRBD2 (5 bases). This receptor was taken from a man younger than 40 who received the YFV17D yellow fever vaccine. The sequences come from CD4+ T cells sorted from PBMCs, collected 15 days after the yellow fever booster vaccination. The DNA for the CDR3 is TGTGCCTGGAGTCGGGATAATTACGAGCAGTACTTC. It encodes CAWSRDNYEQYF.